These 9 T cell receptor beta chains share one sample of origin, sequenced in a study of T cell repertoires in cytomegalovirus infection. Antigens of these TCRs are unknown. TCRdb fed the reads into MiXCR, producing one record per CDR3 protein. Here the sample spans tens of thousands of distinct CDR3 sequences, approximately 22% being singletons. Sequencing input: PBMCs, sequenced either directly or after in vitro stimulation (not recorded which). These receptors all come from a human donor in good health (CMV status not recorded). Some clones in this sample may be carry-over from other donors' samples.

This clonotype has a count of ten or more. The chain joins TRBV7-2 to TRBJ2-7; 8 bases fit TRBD2. Per germline, CDR1 SGHTA and CDR2 FQGNSA. CDR3 length: 18 amino acids. Trimming took 2 bases from V and 2 from J; bases not matched to a gene: 14. The CDR3, as DNA: TGTGCCAGCAGCTTATCCGGGGGGGGGCACCAAGCAACCTACGAGCAGTACTTC. This codes for CASSLSGGGHQATYEQYF.

The genes are TRBV10-3 and TRBJ1-5; a possible D gene is TRBD1 (6 bases). Per germline, CDR1 ENHRY and CDR2 SYGVKD. The CDR3 totals 15 residues. Trimming took 5 bases from V and 9 from J, leaving 20 bases between them. The CDR3 sequence: CAISPTTGLGTPQHF. The DNA of the CDR3 is TGTGCCATCAGTCCTACGACAGGCCTCGGGACGCCCCAGCATTTT.

The genes are TRBV6-2 or TRBV6-3 and TRBJ1-1, with 9 bases fitting TRBD1. Germline-derived CDR1 and CDR2 are MNHEY and SVGEGT. V lost 6 bases, J lost 4 bases, and 6 bases stayed unmatched. The CDR3 extends over 14 amino acids. The CDR3 loop is CASSHGQGRTEAFF. The CDR3 DNA reads as TGTGCCAGCAGCCACGGACAGGGGCGCACTGAAGCTTTCTTT.

The chain couples TRBV2 to TRBJ2-1, with 8 nucleotides matching TRBD2. Trimming removed 11 bases from V and 5 bases from J; junction bases left unmatched: 8. The CDR3 sequence is 13 residues long. Per the germline V gene, CDR1 is SNHLY and CDR2 is FYNNEI. The CDR3 DNA reads as TGTGCCGAGGGTACTAGCGGTCACAATGAGCAGTTCTTC. Amino acid sequence: CAEGTSGHNEQFF.

A remark on this clonotype: One junction end does not reproduce the germline sequence, and a read error may be involved. The chain links TRBV20-1 to TRBJ1-1; maybe TRBD1 (6 bases). The length of the CDR3 is 15 residues. Germline CDR1 DFQATT, CDR2 SNEGSKA (reference sequence). CDR3 sequence reads: CSARRAGALNNEAFF. CDR3 nucleotide sequence: TGCAGTGCTAGACGAGCAGGGGCGCTTAACAATGAAGCTTTCTTT.

The rearrangement links TRBV19 to TRBJ2-1; 11 bases align to TRBD2. Germline V gene sequence: CDR1 LNHDA, CDR2 SQIVND (reference sequence). The CDR3 is 14 amino acids. V shed 6 bases and J 7 bases; nucleotides not matched to a gene: 5. The CDR3 DNA is TGTGCCAGTAGAACTAGCGGGAGACGGAATGAGCAGTTCTTC. Its protein is CASRTSGRRNEQFF.

V and J are TRBV2 and TRBJ2-1; possibly TRBD1 for D (6 bases). The CDR3 spans 14 residues. Germline CDR1 reads SNHLY; CDR2 reads FYNNEI. The ends were cut back, 6 bases at V and 4 bases at J, with 13 bases in the middle. CDR3 nucleotides: TGTGCCAGCAGGGGACACCAGGGTTACAATGAGCAGTTCTTC. It codes for CASRGHQGYNEQFF. Full variable domain (missing parts from reference TRBV2 and TRBJ2-1): EPEVTQTPSHQVTQMGQEVILRCVPISNHLYFYWYRQILGQKVEFLVSFYNNEISEKSEIFDDQFSVERPDGSNFTLKIRSTKLEDSAMYFCASRGHQGYNEQFFGPGTRLTVL.

This clonotype turned up a few times. The rearrangement links TRBV4-3 to TRBJ2-2, with TRBD1 identical over 7 bases. V was pared by 4 bases and J by 5 bases, with 7 bases of the junction left unmatched. CDR1 LGHNA and CDR2 YSLEER come from the germline V gene. This CDR3 is built from 15 residues. CDR3 loop: CASSLLTGDTGELFF. The CDR3 region has the DNA TGCGCCAGCAGCCTACTAACAGGGGATACCGGGGAGCTGTTTTTT.

The V call is TRBV20-1, the J call TRBJ2-3; D might be TRBD1 or TRBD2, each matching 5 bases. From germline, CDR1 is DFQATT and CDR2 SNEGSKA (reference sequence). This CDR3 region has 20 residues. Trimming removed 5 bases at V and 0 bases at J, with 30 bases between. The CDR3 DNA reads as TGCAGTGCTCCGGCAGCGGCCCGTTCACGTCGGTGGGGGAGCACAGATACGCAGTATTTT. This encodes CSAPAAARSRRWGSTDTQYF.